The 14 T cell receptor beta chains below were found in one sample sequenced in a study of blood T cell repertoires in COVID-19. TCRdb keeps only in-frame clones here, not all; method: immunoSEQ multiplex PCR. The sample lists 90,000 to 100,000 clones, approximately 83% occurring once. The sequenced sample was peripheral blood. The receptors derive from a man in his sixties with acute or convalescent COVID-19.

This rearrangement joins TRBV5-8 to TRBJ2-4, with D tentatively TRBD1 (6 bases). V was shortened by 1 base and J by 0 bases, with 11 bases between the two germline ends. The CDR3 is 16 amino acids. CDR1 SGHTS and CDR2 YDEGEE come from the germline V gene. The CDR3 nucleotides read TGTGCCAGCAGCTTGAGGGGACAACTAGCCAAAAACATTCAGTACTTC. As protein: CASSLRGQLAKNIQYF.

The chain uses TRBV7-2 and TRBJ2-7, with TRBD1 matching 7 bases. Germline values: CDR1 SGHTA, CDR2 FQGNSA. The CDR3 totals 15 residues. V dropped 3 bases and J dropped 6; count of bases not matched to a gene: 11. This CDR3 is CASSFTTDRVGEQYF. In DNA, the CDR3 is TGTGCCAGCAGCTTCACGACCGACAGGGTGGGCGAGCAGTACTTC.

This clone has just one count. The chain is built from TRBV19 and TRBJ1-2; D not certain. The V gene lost 4 bases and the J gene lost 6 bases, with 15 bases spanning the gap. The CDR3 loop spans 14 amino acids. Germline CDR1 reads LNHDA; CDR2 reads SQIVND (reference sequence). This CDR3 reads CASSRTLGGHGYTF. DNA for the CDR3: TGTGCCAGTAGTAGAACGCTGGGAGGCCATGGCTACACCTTC.

The chain combines TRBV5-1 with TRBJ2-3, with TRBD1 matching over 7 bases. CDR3 size: 15 residues. V was clipped by 2 bases and J by 5 bases; unmatched bases: 8. Germline CDR1 is SGHRS and CDR2 is YFSETQ. The CDR3 protein is CASSFRQGRGDTQYF. The CDR3, as DNA: TGCGCCAGCAGCTTCCGACAGGGAAGGGGAGATACGCAGTATTTT.

The CDR3 DNA reads as TGTGCCAGCAGTGTAAAGGAGATTTATCAGCCCCAGCATTTT. Encoded protein: CASSVKEIYQPQHF. This chain links TRBV2 with TRBJ1-5, with D uncertain. CDR3 length equals 14 residues. The V end lost 4 bases, the J end lost 5 bases, and 12 bases lay between the germline ends. Germline loops: CDR1 SNHLY, CDR2 FYNNEI.

This clone has just one count. V gene TRBV10-2 combines with J gene TRBJ2-2, with D perhaps TRBD2 (5 bases). The ends were cut back, 4 bases at V and 7 bases at J, with 7 bases in the middle. CDR3 length: 12 residues. Germline V gene lookup returns CDR1 WSHSY and CDR2 SAAADI. Here the CDR3 DNA reads TGCGCCAGCAGTGTGGGGAGCGGGGAGCTGTTTTTT. Protein product: CASSVGSGELFF.

This chain uses TRBV9 with TRBJ1-3; D is uncertain. The V and J ends lost 0 bases and 3 bases respectively, with 7 bases between them. The germline V gene has CDR1 SGDLS and CDR2 YYNGEE. This CDR3 has 14 residues. The CDR3 DNA follows: TGTGCCAGCAGCGTAGACAGCCTTGGAAACACCATATATTTT. Translation: CASSVDSLGNTIYF.

This chain uses TRBV30 with TRBJ1-1; 7 nucleotides agree with TRBD1. CDR1 is GTSNPN and CDR2 is SVGIG in the germline V gene (reference sequence). V shed 6 bases, J shed 4 bases, and the junction held 8 bases outside the gene matches. The CDR3 extends over 13 amino acids. The CDR3 region is CACQQGKGTEAFF. For the CDR3, the DNA is TGTGCCTGTCAACAGGGGAAAGGCACTGAAGCTTTCTTT.

The genes are TRBV4-1 and TRBJ1-4, with 7 bases lining up with TRBD1. The V segment lost 4 bases and the J segment 2 bases; nucleotides outside the gene matches: 4. The CDR3 totals 15 residues. In germline, CDR1 is MGHRA, CDR2 YSYEKL. CDR3 sequence: CASSRQGVTNEKLFF. The CDR3 nucleotides read TGCGCCAGCAGCCGACAGGGAGTGACTAATGAAAAACTGTTTTTT.

This chain connects TRBV5-6 to TRBJ2-7, with 9 bases identical to TRBD1. The CDR3 sequence is 17 residues long. J lost 1 base, V lost 3 bases, and 11 bases had no gene match. Germline V CDR1 and CDR2: SGHDT, YYEEEE. The CDR3 is CASSSPPGTGKSYEQYF. The DNA for the CDR3 is TGTGCCAGCAGCTCCCCCCCCGGGACAGGGAAATCCTACGAGCAGTACTTC.

The chain is built from TRBV7-2 and TRBJ1-5; D unresolved. CDR3 length: 16 residues. The germline gives CDR1 SGHTA, CDR2 FQGNSA. Trimming took off 1 base at V and 2 bases at J, with 12 bases between the two ends. The CDR3 reads CASSLVGGSGNQPQHF. The CDR3 nucleotides read TGTGCCAGCAGCTTAGTGGGAGGGTCGGGCAATCAGCCCCAGCATTTT.

The V and J genes are TRBV5-6 and TRBJ2-3, with a tentative D call TRBD2 (6 bases). Germline lookup yields CDR1 SGHDT and CDR2 YYEEEE. Trimming cost V 5 bases and J 5 bases, with 21 bases left between them. The CDR3 has 16 amino acids. In DNA form, the CDR3 reads TGTGCCAGCAGACACACCGGAGGGCTTTTGGAAGATACGCAGTATTTT. Translated, it gives CASRHTGGLLEDTQYF.

In this sample, this clone turned up a few times. The rearrangement uses TRBV19 and TRBJ1-1; tentatively, D is TRBD1 (5 bases). The CDR3 totals 15 residues. The ends were cut back, 11 bases at V and 1 base at J, with 20 bases in the middle. Germline CDR1 and CDR2: LNHDA and SQIVND (reference sequence). The CDR3 DNA follows: TGTGCCTCGGGGGGAATGGGGACCACGAACACTGAAGCTTTCTTT. This sequence encodes CASGGMGTTNTEAFF.

The chain couples TRBV7-9 to TRBJ2-2, with a weak D call TRBD2 (6 bases). The CDR3 totals 14 residues. The V end lost 3 bases, the J end lost 1 base, and 6 bases lay between the germline ends. Germline loops: CDR1 SEHNR, CDR2 FQNEAQ (reference sequence). This CDR3 is CASSLGGNTGELFF. The CDR3 region has the DNA TGTGCCAGCAGCTTGGGGGGGAACACCGGGGAGCTGTTTTTT.